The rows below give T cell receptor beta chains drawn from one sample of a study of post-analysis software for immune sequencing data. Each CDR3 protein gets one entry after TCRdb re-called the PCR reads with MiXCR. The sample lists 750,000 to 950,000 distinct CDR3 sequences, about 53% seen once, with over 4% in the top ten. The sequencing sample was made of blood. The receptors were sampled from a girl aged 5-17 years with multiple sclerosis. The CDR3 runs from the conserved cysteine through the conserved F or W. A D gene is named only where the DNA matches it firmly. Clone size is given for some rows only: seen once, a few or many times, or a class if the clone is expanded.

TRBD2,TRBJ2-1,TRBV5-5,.,TGTGCCAGTAGTTCCAGTCGACTAGCGGTGAGCAATGAGCAGTTCTTC,CASSSSRLAVSNEQFF
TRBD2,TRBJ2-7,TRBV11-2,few,TGTGCCAGCAGCCGGACTAGAGGGTACGAGCAGTACTTC,CASSRTRGYEQYF
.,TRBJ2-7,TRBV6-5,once,.,CASSTSGYEQYF
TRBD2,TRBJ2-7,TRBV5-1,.,TGCGCCAGCAGCTACGCGGGACTAGCGGGAAGCTCCTACGAGCAGTACTTC,CASSYAGLAGSSYEQYF
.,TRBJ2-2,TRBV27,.,TGTGCCAGCAGTTCGGACACTGAGACCAACACCGGGGAGCTGTTTTTT,CASSSDTETNTGELFF
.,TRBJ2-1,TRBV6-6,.,TGTGCCAGCAGTTACTCGCGGTCCAATGAGCAGTTCTTC,CASSYSRSNEQFF
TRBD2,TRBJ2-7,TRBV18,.,TGTGCCAGCTCACCATCGACTAGCGGGGGTAACTACGAGCAGTACTTC,CASSPSTSGGNYEQYF
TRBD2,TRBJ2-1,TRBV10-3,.,TGTGCCATCAGGCAGACTAGCGGGGGAAACAATGAGCAGTTCTTC,CAIRQTSGGNNEQFF
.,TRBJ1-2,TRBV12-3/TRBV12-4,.,TGTGCCAGCAGGAGGAGGGGCGGCTACACCTTC,CASRRRGGYTF
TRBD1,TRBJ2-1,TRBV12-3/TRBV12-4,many,TGTGCCAGCAGTTTATCGGGACAGGGGTTGGTTGAGCAGTTCTTC,CASSLSGQGLVEQFF
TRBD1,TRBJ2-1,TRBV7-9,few,TGTGCCAGCAGCCTAGTAGGGCACAGGGGGAATTTGTACAATGAGCAGTTCTTC,CASSLVGHRGNLYNEQFF
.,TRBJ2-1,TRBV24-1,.,TGTGCCACCAGTGATTTGGGGGGTGAGCAGTTCTTC,CATSDLGGEQFF
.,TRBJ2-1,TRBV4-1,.,TGTGCCAGCAGCTCGTTTCCTCGGGGTTACAATGAGCAGTTCTTC,CASSSFPRGYNEQFF
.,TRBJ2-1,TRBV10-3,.,TGTGCCATCAGTGTACAGGATATGGCATACAATGAGCAGTTCTTC,CAISVQDMAYNEQFF
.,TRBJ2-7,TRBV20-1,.,TGCAGTGCTAGACCCGGGGGACCCTACGAGCAGTACTTC,CSARPGGPYEQYF
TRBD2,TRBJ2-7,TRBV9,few,TGTGCCAGCAGCGTAGGGCTAGCGGGAGGACTATTGAACGAGCAGTACTTC,CASSVGLAGGLLNEQYF
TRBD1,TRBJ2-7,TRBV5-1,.,TGCGCCAGCAGCGCTCCAGGGGGCTTAAACGAGCAGTACTTC,CASSAPGGLNEQYF
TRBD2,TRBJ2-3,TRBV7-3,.,TGTGCCAGCAGCACCAAGGGGACTAGCGGTTTCCCGCAGTATTTT,CASSTKGTSGFPQYF
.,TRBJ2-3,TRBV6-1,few,TGTGCCAGCGGGTCTCTAGCAGGGTCGCAAGATACGCAGTATTTT,CASGSLAGSQDTQYF
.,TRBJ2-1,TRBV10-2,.,TGCGCCAGCAGTGCGGCCGGGGCAGGGTCCTACAATGAGCAGTTCTTC,CASSAAGAGSYNEQFF
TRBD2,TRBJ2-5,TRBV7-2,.,TGTGCCAGCAGCTTAGGACTAGCGGTAGGGGAGGAGACCCAGTACTTC,CASSLGLAVGEETQYF
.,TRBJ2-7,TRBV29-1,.,TGCAGCGTTGAAGATCTCAGCTCCGAGCAGTACTTC,CSVEDLSSEQYF
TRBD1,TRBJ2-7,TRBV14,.,TGTGCCAGCAGCCCGACAGGGGCCCGCTACGAGCAGTACTTC,CASSPTGARYEQYF
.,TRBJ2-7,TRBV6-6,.,TGTGCCAGCAGTTACAGAGGGGCCACGGGCGAGCAGTACTTC,CASSYRGATGEQYF
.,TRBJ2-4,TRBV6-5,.,TGTGCCAGCAGTTCGACAGGTGGTTTGGACATTCAGTACTTC,CASSSTGGLDIQYF
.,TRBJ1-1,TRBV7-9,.,TGTGCCAGCACAAAAGCGATCCGGGGAGGCACTGAAGCTTTCTTT,CASTKAIRGGTEAFF